This TCR beta chain was captured in a study of blood T cell repertoires in COVID-19. V lost 1 base and J lost 1, with 12 bases in between. Germline assignment: CDR1 SGHRS and CDR2 YFSETQ. The CDR3 runs 16 residues. Per the original data handling: Amplification from reference gene primers served as the basis for estimated nucleated cell counts. Some clones are missing from TCRdb's copy, which holds only in-frame ones; the method was immunoSEQ multiplex PCR. V and J calls and clone size are as listed in that table; D and trimming were resolved from the DNA. This table has approximately 180,000 clones, 70% to 90% appearing once.

The clonotype was recovered from a human donor in a cohort sampled during active COVID-19. V is TRBV5-1 and J is TRBJ2-4; possibly TRBD2 for D (5 bases). The sample was peripheral blood. CDR3 DNA sequence: TGCGCCAGCAGCTTGATGCCGGGGTCCGCCAAAAACATTCAGTACTTC. Its translation is CASSLMPGSAKNIQYF.